The clone carrying this T cell receptor (beta chain) was counted a few times. Its cognate antigen is unknown. The sample belongs to a study of response to subunit inactivated influenza vaccine. Notes on the study in general: That few new T cells are recruited by each seasonal influenza vaccination was the authors' suggestion.

MiXCR, applied by TCRdb to the RT-PCR reads, yields one record per CDR3 protein. This sample carries roughly 650,000 distinct CDR3 sequences, about 15% of them seen once, and the ten largest clones take approximately 10%. The TCR was taken from a man aged 50 to 59 who received an inactivated influenza vaccine. The material sequenced was PBMCs from blood, taken 11 to 12 days after vaccination.

As DNA, the CDR3 is TGTGCCAGCAGCCAAGTGAGACTAGCGGGAGTGAACAATGAGCAGTTCTTC. Protein product: CASSQVRLAGVNNEQFF. The V call is TRBV3-1, the J call TRBJ2-1, with 12 bases identical to TRBD2. CDR3 length: 17 amino acids. J gave up 5 bases and V 1 base, and 6 bases lay outside the gene matches. Germline CDR1 LGHDT, CDR2 YNNKEL (reference sequence).